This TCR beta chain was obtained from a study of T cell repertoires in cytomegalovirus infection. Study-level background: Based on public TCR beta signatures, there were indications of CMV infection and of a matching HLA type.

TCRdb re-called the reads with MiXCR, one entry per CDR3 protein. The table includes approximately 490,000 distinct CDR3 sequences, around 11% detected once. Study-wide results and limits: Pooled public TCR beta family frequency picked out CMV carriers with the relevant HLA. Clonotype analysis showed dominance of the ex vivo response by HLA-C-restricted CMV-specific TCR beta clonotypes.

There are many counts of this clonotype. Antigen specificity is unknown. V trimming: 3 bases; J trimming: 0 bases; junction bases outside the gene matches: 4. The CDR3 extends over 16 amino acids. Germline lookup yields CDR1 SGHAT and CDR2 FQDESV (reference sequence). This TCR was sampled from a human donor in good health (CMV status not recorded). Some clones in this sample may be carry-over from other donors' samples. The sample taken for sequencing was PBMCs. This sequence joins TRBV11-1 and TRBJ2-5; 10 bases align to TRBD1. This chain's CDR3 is CASSFGQGDYQETQYF. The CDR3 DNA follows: TGTGCCAGCAGCTTTGGACAGGGGGATTACCAAGAGACCCAGTACTTC.